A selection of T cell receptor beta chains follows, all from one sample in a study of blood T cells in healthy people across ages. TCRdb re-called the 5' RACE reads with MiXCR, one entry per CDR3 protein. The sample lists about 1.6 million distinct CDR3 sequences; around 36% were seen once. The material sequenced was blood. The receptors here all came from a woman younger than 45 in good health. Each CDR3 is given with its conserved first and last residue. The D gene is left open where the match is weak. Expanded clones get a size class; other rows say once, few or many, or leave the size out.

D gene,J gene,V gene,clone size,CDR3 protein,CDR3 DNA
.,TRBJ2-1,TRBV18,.,CASSLGVMVYNEQFF,TGTGCCAGCTCCTTGGGTGTGATGGTATACAATGAGCAGTTCTTC
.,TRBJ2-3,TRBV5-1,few,CASYEGGDTQYF,TGCGCCAGCTACGAAGGGGGAGATACGCAGTATTTT
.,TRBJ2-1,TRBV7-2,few,CASNLGWGRGDEQFF,TGTGCCAGCAACCTGGGGTGGGGGAGAGGCGATGAGCAGTTCTTC
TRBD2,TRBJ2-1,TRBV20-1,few,CSARDSKRGANNEQFF,TGCAGTGCTAGAGATTCCAAGCGGGGGGCCAACAATGAGCAGTTCTTC
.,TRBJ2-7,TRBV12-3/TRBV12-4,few,CASSLQGPIYEQYF,TGTGCCAGCAGTCTCCAGGGCCCGATCTACGAGCAGTACTTC
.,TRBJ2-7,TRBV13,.,CASSLDRTGAYEQYF,TGTGCCAGCAGCTTAGATAGGACGGGGGCCTACGAGCAGTACTTC
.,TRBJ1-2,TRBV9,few,CASSPDGGDGYTF,TGTGCCAGCAGCCCCGACGGGGGTGATGGCTACACCTTC
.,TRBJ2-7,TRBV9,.,CASSVDGTAEQYF,TGTGCCAGCAGCGTAGATGGAACAGCCGAGCAGTACTTC
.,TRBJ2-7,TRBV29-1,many,CSVEGTDTYEQYF,TGCAGCGTTGAAGGGACGGATACCTACGAGCAGTACTTC
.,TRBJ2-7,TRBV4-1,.,CASSQYETGIGAEQYF,TGCGCCAGCAGCCAATATGAGACGGGTATTGGAGCCGAGCAGTACTTC
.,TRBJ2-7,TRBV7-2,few,CASSLGVVSSYEQYF,TGTGCCAGCAGCTTAGGGGTGGTTAGCTCCTACGAGCAGTACTTC
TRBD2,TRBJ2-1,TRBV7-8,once,CASSYGISGGSMEQFF,TGTGCCAGCAGCTACGGGATTAGCGGGGGGAGTATGGAGCAGTTCTTC
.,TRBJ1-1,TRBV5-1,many,CASSLDGDSAFF,TGCGCCAGCAGCTTGGATGGGGACTCAGCTTTCTTT
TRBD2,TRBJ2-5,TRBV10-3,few,CAISWEGLGRETQYF,TGTGCCATCAGCTGGGAGGGACTAGGTAGAGAGACCCAGTACTTC
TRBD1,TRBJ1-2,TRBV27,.,CASSLGTEGLPYGYTF,TGTGCCAGCAGTTTAGGGACAGAGGGTCTCCCTTATGGCTACACCTTC
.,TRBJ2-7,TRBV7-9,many,CASSQGGHEQYF,TGTGCCAGCAGCCAAGGGGGACACGAGCAGTACTTC
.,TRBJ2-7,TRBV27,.,CASSLGEGGATYEQYF,TGTGCCAGCAGTTTGGGGGAGGGGGGGGCGACCTACGAGCAGTACTTC
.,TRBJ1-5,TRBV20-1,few,CSARDEGYQPQHF,TGCAGTGCTAGAGATGAGGGTTATCAGCCCCAGCATTTT
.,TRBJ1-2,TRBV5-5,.,CASSFSVGQGYGYTF,TGTGCCAGCAGCTTCTCGGTAGGGCAGGGCTATGGCTACACCTTC
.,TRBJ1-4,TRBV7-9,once,CASSSTERGGEKLFF,TGTGCCAGCAGCTCGACCGAGAGAGGGGGTGAAAAACTGTTTTTT
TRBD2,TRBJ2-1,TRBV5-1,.,CASSLSPTGAGGRDEQFF,TGCGCCAGCAGCTTGTCCCCTACCGGAGCGGGAGGTAGGGATGAGCAGTTCTTC
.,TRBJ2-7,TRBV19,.,CASSPASDYEQYF,TGTGCCAGTAGTCCAGCCTCTGACTACGAGCAGTACTTC
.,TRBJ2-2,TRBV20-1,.,CSARKGGGAGELFF,TGCAGTGCTAGGAAGGGCGGCGGGGCCGGGGAGCTGTTTTTT
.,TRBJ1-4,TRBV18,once,CASSPWSNEKLFF,TGTGCCAGCTCACCATGGAGTAATGAAAAACTGTTTTTT
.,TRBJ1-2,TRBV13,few,CASSLGSSAGDYGYTF,TGTGCCAGCAGCTTAGGGTCGTCGGCAGGCGACTATGGCTACACCTTC
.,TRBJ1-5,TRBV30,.,CAWSRYSNQPQHF,TGTGCCTGGAGTCGATATAGCAATCAGCCCCAGCATTTT
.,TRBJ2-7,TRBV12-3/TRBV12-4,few,CASSLSSIYEQYF,TGTGCCAGCAGTTTAAGCAGCATATACGAGCAGTACTTC
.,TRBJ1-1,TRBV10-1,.,CASSVNINTEAFF,TGCGCCAGCAGTGTTAATATAAACACTGAAGCTTTCTTT
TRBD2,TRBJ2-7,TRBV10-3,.,CAIKRRGGDYEQYF,TGTGCCATCAAACGTCGGGGAGGGGACTACGAGCAGTACTTC
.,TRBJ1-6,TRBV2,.,CASSAGVNSPLHF,TGTGCCAGCAGTGCGGGGGTCAATTCACCCCTCCACTTT
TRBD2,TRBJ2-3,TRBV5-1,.,CASSESGTSGGAGDTQYF,TGCGCCAGCAGCGAATCCGGGACTAGCGGGGGGGCAGGAGATACGCAGTATTTT